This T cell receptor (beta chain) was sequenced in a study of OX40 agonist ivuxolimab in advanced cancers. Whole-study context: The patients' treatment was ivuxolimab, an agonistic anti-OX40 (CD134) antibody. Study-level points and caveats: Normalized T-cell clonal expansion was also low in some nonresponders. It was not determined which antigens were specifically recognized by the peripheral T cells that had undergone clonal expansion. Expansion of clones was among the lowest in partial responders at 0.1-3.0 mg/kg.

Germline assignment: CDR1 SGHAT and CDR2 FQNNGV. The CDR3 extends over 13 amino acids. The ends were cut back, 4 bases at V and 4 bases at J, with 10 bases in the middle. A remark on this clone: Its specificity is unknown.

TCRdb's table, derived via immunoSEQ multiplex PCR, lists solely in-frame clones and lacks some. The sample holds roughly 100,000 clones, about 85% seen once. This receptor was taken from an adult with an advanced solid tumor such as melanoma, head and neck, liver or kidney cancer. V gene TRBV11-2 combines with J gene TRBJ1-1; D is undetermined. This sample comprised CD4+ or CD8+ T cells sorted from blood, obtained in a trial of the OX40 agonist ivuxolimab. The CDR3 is CASSSLVGTEAFF. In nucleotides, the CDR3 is TGTGCCAGCAGCTCCCTTGTTGGCACTGAAGCTTTCTTT.